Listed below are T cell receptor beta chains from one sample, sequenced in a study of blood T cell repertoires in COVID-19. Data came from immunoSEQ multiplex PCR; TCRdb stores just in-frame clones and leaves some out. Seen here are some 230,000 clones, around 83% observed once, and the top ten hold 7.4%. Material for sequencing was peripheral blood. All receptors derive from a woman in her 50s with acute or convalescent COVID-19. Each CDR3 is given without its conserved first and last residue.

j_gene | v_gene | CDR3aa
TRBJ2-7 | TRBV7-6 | ASAPFSGRGHEQY
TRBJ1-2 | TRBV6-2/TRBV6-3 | ASSDGGIRYGYT
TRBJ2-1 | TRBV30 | ACLAGGSYNEQF
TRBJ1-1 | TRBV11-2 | ASSLSPDRVTEAF
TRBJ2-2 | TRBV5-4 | ASSIGAKGANTGELF
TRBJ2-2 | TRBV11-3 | ASAGRTPAELF
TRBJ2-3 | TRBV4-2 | ASSQLEFPDTQY
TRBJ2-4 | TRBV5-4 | ASSFPGTKNIQY
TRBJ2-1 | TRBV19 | ASSTSGNHYNEQF
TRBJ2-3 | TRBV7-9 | ASRSGGATDTQY
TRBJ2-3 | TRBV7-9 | ASSRAWTGYTDTQY
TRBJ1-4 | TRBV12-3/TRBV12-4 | ASSTGTREKLF
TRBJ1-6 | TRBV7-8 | ASSLALRESPLH
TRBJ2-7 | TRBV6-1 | ASSDPGLVTHEQY
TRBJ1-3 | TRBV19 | ASSIDAGAGNTIY
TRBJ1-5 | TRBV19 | ATNNRRGQPQH
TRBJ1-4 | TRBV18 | ASSPSGVGEKLF
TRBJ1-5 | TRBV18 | ASSPQENQPQH
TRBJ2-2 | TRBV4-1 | ASSYRVAGELF
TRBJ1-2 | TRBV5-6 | ASSLDRAYGYT
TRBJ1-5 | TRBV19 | ASSIDFPSTINQPQH
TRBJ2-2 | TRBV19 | ASRPSGENTGELF
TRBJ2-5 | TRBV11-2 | ASSLLFYGGQETQY
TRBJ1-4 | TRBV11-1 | ASSGRVGEKLF